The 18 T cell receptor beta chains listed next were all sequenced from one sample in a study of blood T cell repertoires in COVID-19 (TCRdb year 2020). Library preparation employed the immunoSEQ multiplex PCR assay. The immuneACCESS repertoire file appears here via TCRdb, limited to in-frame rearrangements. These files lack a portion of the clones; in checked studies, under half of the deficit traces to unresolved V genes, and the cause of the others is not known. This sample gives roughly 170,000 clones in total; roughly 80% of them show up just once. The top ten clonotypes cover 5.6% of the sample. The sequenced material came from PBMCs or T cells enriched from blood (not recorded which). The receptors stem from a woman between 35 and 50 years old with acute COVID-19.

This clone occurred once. CDR3 region: CASSRDSSYEQYV. CDR3 DNA sequence: TGTGCCAGCAGCCGTGACAGCTCCTACGAGCAGTACGTC. This chain joins TRBV7-8 and TRBJ2-7, with D tentatively TRBD1 (5 bases). Trimming stripped 5 bases from V and 0 bases from J, with 8 bases between. The length of the CDR3 is 13 residues. CDR1 and CDR2 (germline): SGHVS, FQNEAQ.

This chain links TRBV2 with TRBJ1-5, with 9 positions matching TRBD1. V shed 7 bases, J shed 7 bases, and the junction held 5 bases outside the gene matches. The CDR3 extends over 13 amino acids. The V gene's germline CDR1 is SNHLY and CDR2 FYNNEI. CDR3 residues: CASTRTGEQPQHF. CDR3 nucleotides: TGTGCCAGCACCCGGACAGGGGAACAGCCCCAGCATTTT.

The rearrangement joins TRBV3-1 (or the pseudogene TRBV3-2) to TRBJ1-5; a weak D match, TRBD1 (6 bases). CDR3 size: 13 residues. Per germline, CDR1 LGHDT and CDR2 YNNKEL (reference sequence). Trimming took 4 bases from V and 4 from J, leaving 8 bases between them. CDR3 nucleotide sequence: TGTGCCAGCAGCCTCAGGGGTAATCAGCCCCAGCATTTT. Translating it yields CASSLRGNQPQHF.

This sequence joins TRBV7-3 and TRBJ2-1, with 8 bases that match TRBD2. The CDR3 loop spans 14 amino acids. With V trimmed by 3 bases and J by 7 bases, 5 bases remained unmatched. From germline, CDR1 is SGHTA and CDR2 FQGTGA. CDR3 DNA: TGTGCCAGCAGCTTGGGTAGCGGGATAAATGAGCAGTTCTTC. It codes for CASSLGSGINEQFF.

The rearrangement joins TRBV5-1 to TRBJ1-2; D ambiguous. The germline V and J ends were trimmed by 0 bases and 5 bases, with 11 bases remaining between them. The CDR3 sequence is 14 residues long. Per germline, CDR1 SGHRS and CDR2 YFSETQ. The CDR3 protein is CASSLGSSGYGYTF. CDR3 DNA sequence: TGCGCCAGCAGCTTGGGCAGTTCGGGGTATGGCTACACCTTC.

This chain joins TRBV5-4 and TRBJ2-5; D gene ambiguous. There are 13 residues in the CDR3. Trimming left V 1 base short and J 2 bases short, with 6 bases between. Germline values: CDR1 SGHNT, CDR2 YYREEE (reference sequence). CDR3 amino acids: CASSLQIQETQYF. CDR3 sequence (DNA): TGTGCCAGCAGCTTGCAGATACAAGAGACCCAGTACTTC.

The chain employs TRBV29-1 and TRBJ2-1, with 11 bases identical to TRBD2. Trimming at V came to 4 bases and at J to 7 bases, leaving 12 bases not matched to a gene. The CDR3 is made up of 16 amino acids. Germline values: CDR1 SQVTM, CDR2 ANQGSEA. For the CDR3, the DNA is TGCAGCGTTGGTACCACTAGCGGGAGTCGATGGAATGAGCAGTTCTTC. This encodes CSVGTTSGSRWNEQFF.

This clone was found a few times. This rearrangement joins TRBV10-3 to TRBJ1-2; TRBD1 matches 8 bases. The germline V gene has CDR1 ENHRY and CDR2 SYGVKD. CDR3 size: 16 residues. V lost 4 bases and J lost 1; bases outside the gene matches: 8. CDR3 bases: TGTGCCATCAGTGGGTCACAGGGGGATAATAACTATGGCTACACCTTC. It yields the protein CAISGSQGDNNYGYTF.

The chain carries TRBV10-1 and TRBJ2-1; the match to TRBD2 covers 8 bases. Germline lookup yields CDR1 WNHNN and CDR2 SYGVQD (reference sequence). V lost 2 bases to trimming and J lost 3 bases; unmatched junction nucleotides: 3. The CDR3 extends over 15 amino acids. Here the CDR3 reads CASSEGAGVYNEQFF. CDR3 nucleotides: TGCGCCAGCAGTGAGGGAGCGGGAGTCTACAATGAGCAGTTCTTC.

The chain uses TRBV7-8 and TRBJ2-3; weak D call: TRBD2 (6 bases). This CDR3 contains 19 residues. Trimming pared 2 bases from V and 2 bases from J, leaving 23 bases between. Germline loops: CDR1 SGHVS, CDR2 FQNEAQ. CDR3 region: CASSLKSTIAGRTTDTQYF. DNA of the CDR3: TGTGCCAGCAGCTTAAAGTCTACAATAGCAGGGAGGACCACAGATACGCAGTATTTT.

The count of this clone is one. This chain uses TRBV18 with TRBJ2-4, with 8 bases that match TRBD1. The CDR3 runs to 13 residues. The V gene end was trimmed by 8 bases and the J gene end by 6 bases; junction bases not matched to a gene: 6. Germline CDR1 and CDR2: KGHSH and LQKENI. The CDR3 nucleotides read TGTGCCAGCCTACCCGGGACAGGAAACATTCAGTACTTC. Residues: CASLPGTGNIQYF.

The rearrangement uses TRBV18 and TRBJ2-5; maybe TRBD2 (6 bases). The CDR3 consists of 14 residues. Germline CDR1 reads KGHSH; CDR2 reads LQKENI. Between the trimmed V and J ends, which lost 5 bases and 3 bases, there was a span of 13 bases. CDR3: CASSSRRGEETQYF. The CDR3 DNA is TGTGCCAGCTCATCCCGGAGGGGCGAAGAGACCCAGTACTTC.

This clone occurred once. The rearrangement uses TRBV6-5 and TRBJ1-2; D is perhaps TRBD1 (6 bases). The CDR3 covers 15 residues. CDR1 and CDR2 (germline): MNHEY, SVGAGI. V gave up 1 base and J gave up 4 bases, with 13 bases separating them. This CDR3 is CASSYWVGAGYGYTF. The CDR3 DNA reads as TGTGCCAGCAGTTACTGGGTGGGGGCGGGCTATGGCTACACCTTC.

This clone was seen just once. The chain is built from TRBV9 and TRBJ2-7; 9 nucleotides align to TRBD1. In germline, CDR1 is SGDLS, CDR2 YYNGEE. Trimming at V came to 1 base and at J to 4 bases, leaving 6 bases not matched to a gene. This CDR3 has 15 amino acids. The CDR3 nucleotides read TGTGCCAGCAGCGTATCCGGGACAGGGATGTACGAGCAGTACTTC. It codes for CASSVSGTGMYEQYF.

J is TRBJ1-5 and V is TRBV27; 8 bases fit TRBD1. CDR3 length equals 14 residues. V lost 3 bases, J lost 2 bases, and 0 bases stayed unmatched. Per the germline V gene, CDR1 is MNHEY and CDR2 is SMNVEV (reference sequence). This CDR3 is CASSLTGGNQPQHF. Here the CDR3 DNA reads TGTGCCAGCAGTTTGACAGGGGGCAATCAGCCCCAGCATTTT.

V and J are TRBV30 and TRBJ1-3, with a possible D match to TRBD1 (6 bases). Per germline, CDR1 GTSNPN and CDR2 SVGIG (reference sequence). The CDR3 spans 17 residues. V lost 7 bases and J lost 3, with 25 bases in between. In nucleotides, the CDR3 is TGTGCCTACTCCGGGGGGCCGGGGGGGATCGTTGGAAACACCATATATTTT. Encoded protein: CAYSGGPGGIVGNTIYF.

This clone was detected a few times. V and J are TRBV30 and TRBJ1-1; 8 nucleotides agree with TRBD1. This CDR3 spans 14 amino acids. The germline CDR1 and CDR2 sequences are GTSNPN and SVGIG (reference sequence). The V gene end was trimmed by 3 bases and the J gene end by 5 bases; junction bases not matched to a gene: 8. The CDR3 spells CAWREQGGGTEAFF. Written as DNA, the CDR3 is TGTGCCTGGAGGGAACAGGGGGGCGGGACTGAAGCTTTCTTT.

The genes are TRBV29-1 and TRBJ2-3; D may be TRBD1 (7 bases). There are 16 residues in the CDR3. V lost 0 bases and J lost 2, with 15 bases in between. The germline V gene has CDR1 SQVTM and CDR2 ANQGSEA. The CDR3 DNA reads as TGCAGCGTTGAAGATAGGTCAGGGGGGCCCACAGATACGCAGTATTTT. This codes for CSVEDRSGGPTDTQYF.